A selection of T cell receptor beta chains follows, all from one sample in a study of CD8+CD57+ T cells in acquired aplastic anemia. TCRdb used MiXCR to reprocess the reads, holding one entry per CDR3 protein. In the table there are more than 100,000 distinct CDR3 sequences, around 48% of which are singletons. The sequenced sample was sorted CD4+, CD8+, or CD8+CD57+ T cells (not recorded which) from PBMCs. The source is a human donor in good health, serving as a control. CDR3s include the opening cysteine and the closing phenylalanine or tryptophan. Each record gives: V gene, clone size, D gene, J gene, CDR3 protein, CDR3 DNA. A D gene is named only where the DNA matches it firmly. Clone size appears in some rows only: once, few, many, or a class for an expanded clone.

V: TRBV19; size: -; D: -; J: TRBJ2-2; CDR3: CASSTGSYTGELFF; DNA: TGTGCCAGTAGCACAGGGAGTTACACCGGGGAGCTGTTTTTT
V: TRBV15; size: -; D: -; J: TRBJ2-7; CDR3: CATSKGLAYEQYF; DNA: TGTGCCACCAGCAAAGGGTTGGCCTACGAGCAGTACTTC
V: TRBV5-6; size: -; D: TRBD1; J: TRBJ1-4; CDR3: CASSLGDRVDEKLFF; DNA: TGTGCCAGCAGCTTGGGGGACAGGGTTGACGAAAAACTGTTTTTT
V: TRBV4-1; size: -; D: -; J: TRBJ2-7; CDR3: CASSQWGANEQYF; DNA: TGCGCCAGCAGCCAATGGGGGGCGAACGAGCAGTACTTC
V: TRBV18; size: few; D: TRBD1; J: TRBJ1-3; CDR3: CASSPGTGRGNTIYF; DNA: TGTGCCAGCTCACCTGGGACAGGGCGAGGAAACACCATATATTTT
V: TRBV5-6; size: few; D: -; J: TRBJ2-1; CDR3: CASSQGGGLVYEQFF; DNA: TGTGCCAGCAGCCAGGGGGGGGGGCTTGTCTATGAGCAGTTCTTC
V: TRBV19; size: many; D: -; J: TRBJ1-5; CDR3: CASSRQGNQPQHF; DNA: TGTGCCAGTAGTAGACAGGGCAATCAGCCCCAGCATTTT
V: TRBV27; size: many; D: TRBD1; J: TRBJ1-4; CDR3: CASSLDRLNEKLFF; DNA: TGTGCCAGCAGTTTGGACAGGTTAAATGAAAAACTGTTTTTT
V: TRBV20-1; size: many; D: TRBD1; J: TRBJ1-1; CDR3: CSAPPGGQAGALNTEAFF; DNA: TGCAGTGCTCCCCCCGGAGGACAGGCAGGAGCCTTGAACACTGAAGCTTTCTTT
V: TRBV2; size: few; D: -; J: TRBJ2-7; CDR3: CASSLGGIYEQYF; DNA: TGTGCCAGCAGTCTAGGGGGGATCTACGAGCAGTACTTC
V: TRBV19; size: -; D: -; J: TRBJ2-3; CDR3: CASSIVRGTDTQYF; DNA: TGTGCCAGTAGTATTGTGCGGGGCACAGATACGCAGTATTTT
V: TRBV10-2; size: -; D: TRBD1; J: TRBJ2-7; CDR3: CASFGTGDYEQYF; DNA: TGCGCCAGCTTCGGGACAGGAGACTACGAGCAGTACTTC
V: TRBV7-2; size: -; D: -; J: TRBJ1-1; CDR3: CASSIATVAGAFF; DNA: TGTGCCAGCAGCATCGCGACCGTGGCGGGAGCTTTCTTT
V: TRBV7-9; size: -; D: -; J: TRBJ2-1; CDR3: CASGLWAFEQFF; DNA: TGTGCCAGCGGCTTGTGGGCTTTCGAGCAGTTCTTC
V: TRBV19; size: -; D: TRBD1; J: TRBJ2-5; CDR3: CASKAGQASEETQYF; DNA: TGTGCCAGTAAGGCGGGACAGGCTAGCGAAGAGACCCAGTACTTC
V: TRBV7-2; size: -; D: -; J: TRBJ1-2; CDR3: CASSLAVSGNTF; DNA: TGTGCCAGCAGCTTAGCGGTCTCTGGAAACACCTTC
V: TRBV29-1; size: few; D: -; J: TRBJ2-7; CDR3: CSVAQRGGEQYF; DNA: TGCAGCGTTGCCCAGCGAGGGGGGGAGCAGTACTTC
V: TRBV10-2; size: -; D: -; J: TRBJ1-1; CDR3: CASMGGGLNTEAFF; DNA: TGCGCCAGCATGGGAGGGGGGTTGAACACTGAAGCTTTCTTT
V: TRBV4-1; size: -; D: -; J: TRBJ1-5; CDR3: CASSQDHRNQPQHF; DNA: TGCGCCAGCAGCCAAGATCACAGGAATCAGCCCCAGCATTTT
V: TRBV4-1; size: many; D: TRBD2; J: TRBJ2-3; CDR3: CASSQDPSGGVYTDTQYF; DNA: TGCGCCAGCAGCCAGGACCCTAGCGGGGGGGTATACACAGATACGCAGTATTTT
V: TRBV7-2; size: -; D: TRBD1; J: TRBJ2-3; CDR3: CASSKRQGATDTQYF; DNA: TGTGCCAGTAGTAAAAGGCAGGGGGCGACAGATACGCAGTATTTT
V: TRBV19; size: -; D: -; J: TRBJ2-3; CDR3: CASSVEGRGADTQYF; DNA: TGTGCCAGTAGTGTAGAGGGGCGGGGTGCAGATACGCAGTATTTT
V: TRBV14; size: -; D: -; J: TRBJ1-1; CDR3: CASSHLTRNTEAFF; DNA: TGTGCCAGCAGCCATTTGACAAGGAACACTGAAGCTTTCTTT
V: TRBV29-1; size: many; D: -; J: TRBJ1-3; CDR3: CSVEQTSGNTIYF; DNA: TGCAGCGTTGAACAGACGTCTGGAAACACCATATATTTT
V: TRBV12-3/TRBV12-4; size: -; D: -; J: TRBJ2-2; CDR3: CASSFSGRANTGELFF; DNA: TGTGCCAGCAGTTTTTCGGGCAGGGCGAACACCGGGGAGCTGTTTTTT
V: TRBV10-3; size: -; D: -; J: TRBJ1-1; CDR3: CAVADTYTEAFF; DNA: TGTGCCGTCGCCGACACCTACACTGAAGCTTTCTTT
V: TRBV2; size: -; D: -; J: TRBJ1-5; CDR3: CASNGGQSNQPQHF; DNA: TGTGCCAGCAATGGAGGACAGAGCAATCAGCCCCAGCATTTT
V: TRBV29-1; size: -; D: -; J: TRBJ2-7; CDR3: CSVALFGAGGYEQYF; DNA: TGCAGCGTTGCGCTTTTTGGCGCAGGGGGGTACGAGCAGTACTTC
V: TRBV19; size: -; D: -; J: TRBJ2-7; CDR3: CASSIGRSNEQYF; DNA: TGTGCCAGTAGTATTGGCAGGAGCAACGAGCAGTACTTC
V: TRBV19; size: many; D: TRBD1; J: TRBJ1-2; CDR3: CASSVTGVPGVDNYGYTF; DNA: TGTGCCAGTAGTGTTACAGGGGTCCCGGGCGTAGATAACTATGGCTACACCTTC
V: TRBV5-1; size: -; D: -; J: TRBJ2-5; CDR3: CASSSGQEETQYF; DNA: TGCGCCAGCAGCTCAGGGCAGGAAGAGACCCAGTACTTC
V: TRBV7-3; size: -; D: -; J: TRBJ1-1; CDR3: CAGSLNSVDTEAFF; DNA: TGTGCCGGCAGCTTAAATTCGGTGGACACTGAAGCTTTCTTT
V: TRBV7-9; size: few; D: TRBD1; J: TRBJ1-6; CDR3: CASSLDGQGNSPLHF; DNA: TGTGCCAGCAGCTTAGACGGACAGGGGAATTCACCCCTCCACTTT
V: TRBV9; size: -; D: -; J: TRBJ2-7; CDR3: CASSVGGRGYEQYF; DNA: TGTGCCAGCAGCGTAGGGGGAAGGGGCTACGAGCAGTACTTC
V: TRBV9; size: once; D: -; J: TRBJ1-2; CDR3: CASSVEGYGYTF; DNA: TGTGCCAGCAGCGTAGAAGGGTACGGCTACACCTTC
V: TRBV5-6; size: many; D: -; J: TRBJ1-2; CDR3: CASSTYRGFRVNPGRGYTF; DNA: TGTGCCAGCAGCACGTATAGGGGTTTCAGGGTTAACCCTGGACGGGGCTACACCTTC
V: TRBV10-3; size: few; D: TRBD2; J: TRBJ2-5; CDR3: CAISEWRGTTTLETQYF; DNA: TGTGCCATCAGTGAGTGGCGGGGGACTACAACCTTAGAGACCCAGTACTTC
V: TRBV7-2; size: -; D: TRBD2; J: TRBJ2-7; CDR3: CASSPAGGPYEQYF; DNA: TGTGCCAGCAGCCCCGCGGGGGGGCCCTACGAGCAGTACTTC
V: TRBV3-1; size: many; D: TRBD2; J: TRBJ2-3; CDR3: CASSLGGDTDTQYF; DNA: TGTGCCAGCAGCCTCGGGGGGGACACAGATACGCAGTATTTT
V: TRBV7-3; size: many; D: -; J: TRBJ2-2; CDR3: CASGPTGGTGELFF; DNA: TGTGCCAGCGGACCGACCGGTGGCACCGGGGAGCTGTTTTTT
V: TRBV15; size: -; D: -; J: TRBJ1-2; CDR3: CATSRVLRPANYGYTF; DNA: TGTGCCACCAGCAGAGTTTTGCGCCCGGCGAACTATGGCTACACCTTC
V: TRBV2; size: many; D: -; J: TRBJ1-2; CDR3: CASSATITYGYTF; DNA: TGTGCCAGCAGTGCTACGATAACCTATGGCTACACCTTC
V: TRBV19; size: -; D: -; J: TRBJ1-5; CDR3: CASSGYQGYQPQHF; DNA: TGTGCCAGTAGTGGATATCAGGGGTATCAGCCCCAGCATTTT
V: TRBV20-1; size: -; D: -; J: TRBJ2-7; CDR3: CSARFRDYEQYF; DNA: TGCAGTGCTAGATTTAGGGATTACGAGCAGTACTTC
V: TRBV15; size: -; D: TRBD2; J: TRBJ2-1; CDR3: CATSTGTSTTMRQFF; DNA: TGTGCCACCAGCACCGGGACTAGTACTACAATGAGGCAGTTCTTC
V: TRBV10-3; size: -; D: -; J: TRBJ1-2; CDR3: CAISEPGTALSGGYTF; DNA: TGTGCCATCAGTGAGCCCGGGACCGCCCTATCAGGAGGCTACACCTTC
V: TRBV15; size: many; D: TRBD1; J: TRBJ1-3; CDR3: CATSRTGDTIYF; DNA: TGTGCCACCAGCAGAACAGGGGACACCATATATTTT
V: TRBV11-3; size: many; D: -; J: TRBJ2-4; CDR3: CASSLDQGSTIQYF; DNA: TGTGCCAGCAGCTTAGATCAGGGGTCTACGATTCAGTACTTC
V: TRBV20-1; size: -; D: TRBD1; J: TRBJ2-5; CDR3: CSARGRTGGLGETQYF; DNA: TGCAGTGCTAGAGGCAGGACAGGGGGCCTCGGGGAGACCCAGTACTTC
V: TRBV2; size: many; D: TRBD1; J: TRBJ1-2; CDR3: CASSDRGLGYGYTF; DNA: TGTGCCAGCAGTGACAGGGGGCTTGGGTATGGCTACACCTTC
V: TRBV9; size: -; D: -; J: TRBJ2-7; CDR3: CASSANVGRSYEQCF; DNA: TGTGCCAGCAGCGCAAATGTGGGGCGCTCCTACGAGCAGTGCTTC
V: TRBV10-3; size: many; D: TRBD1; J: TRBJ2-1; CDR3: CASLQGAPYNEQFF; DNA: TGTGCCTCACTCCAGGGGGCCCCCTACAATGAGCAGTTCTTC
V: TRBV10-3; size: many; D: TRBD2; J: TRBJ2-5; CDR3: CAISGPSGGPRETQYF; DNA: TGTGCCATCAGCGGACCCAGCGGGGGGCCGAGGGAGACCCAGTACTTC